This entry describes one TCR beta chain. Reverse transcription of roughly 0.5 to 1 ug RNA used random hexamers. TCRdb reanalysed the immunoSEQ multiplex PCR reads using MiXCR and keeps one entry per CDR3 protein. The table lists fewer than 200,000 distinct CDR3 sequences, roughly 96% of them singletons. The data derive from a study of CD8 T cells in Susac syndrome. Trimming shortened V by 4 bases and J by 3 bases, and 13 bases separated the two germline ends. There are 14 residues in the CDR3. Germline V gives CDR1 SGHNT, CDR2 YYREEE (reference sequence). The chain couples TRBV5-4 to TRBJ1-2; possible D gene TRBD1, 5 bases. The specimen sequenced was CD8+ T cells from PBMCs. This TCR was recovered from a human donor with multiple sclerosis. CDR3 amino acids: CASSGDSFYYGYTF. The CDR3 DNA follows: TGTGCCAGCAGCGGTGACAGTTTCTACTATGGCTACACCTTC.